Listed here is a single T cell receptor beta chain. This sample is drawn from a study of blood T cell repertoires in COVID-19. Looking at the study overall: COVID-19 samples from acute and convalescent phases originated in the United States, Italy and Spain. T cells, B-cell-depleted T cells, or PBMCs provided the cDNA or gDNA that served as material.

The CDR3 covers 15 residues. The ends lost 3 bases at V and 5 bases at J; junction bases unmatched: 9. The germline V gene encodes CDR1 MNHEY and CDR2 SMNVEV (reference sequence). Original processing notes: Nucleated cell number was recorded as an estimate derived from reference gene primer amplification. Produced via immunoSEQ multiplex PCR; TCRdb's table is partial and in-frame only. That table furnishes V, J and clone size, whereas the DNA furnished D and trimming. The sample includes under 500,000 clones, roughly 89% of them seen just once. Sequenced material: peripheral blood. V usage is TRBV27 and J usage is TRBJ2-5; 7 bases match TRBD1. This receptor was obtained from a woman in her thirties with acute or convalescent COVID-19. As DNA, the CDR3 is TGTGCCAGCAGTTTTTCAGGGGGAATGGGGGAGACCCAGTACTTC. This gives the protein CASSFSGGMGETQYF.